What follows are 31 T cell receptor beta chains derived from one specimen sequenced in a study of Tregs in tolerant kidney transplant recipients. Mixed chimerism was transient after nonmyeloablative marrow transplants from related graft donors. TCRdb's table, derived via immunoSEQ multiplex PCR, lists solely in-frame clones and lacks some. This sample has over 70,000 clones; more than 85% occur once, and the top ten carry more than 1.5%. This material consisted of CD4+ T cells from blood (PBMCs), taken 24 months after the transplant. Source of these receptors: a human patient who received a combined kidney and bone marrow transplant. Some T cells could come from the graft donor.

In this sample, this clone turned up a few times. The rearrangement links TRBV10-3 to TRBJ2-3; 8 bases are a match to TRBD1. The CDR3 runs 16 residues. Trimming at V came to 4 bases and at J to 1 base, leaving 7 bases not matched to a gene. Germline V gene sequence: CDR1 ENHRY, CDR2 SYGVKD. The CDR3 sequence is CAISVQGARGTDTQYF. For the CDR3, the DNA is TGTGCCATCAGTGTTCAGGGGGCGCGAGGCACAGATACGCAGTATTTT.

The chain joins TRBV4-3 to TRBJ1-5, with D possibly TRBD1 on 5 matching bases. Germline V gene data show CDR1 as LGHNA and CDR2 as YSLEER. The CDR3 covers 16 residues. V shed 0 bases and J shed 6 bases, with 15 bases lying between them. CDR3 loop: CASSQDRGGSLQPQHF. In nucleotides, the CDR3 is TGCGCCAGCAGCCAAGATAGGGGAGGGTCTCTTCAGCCCCAGCATTTT.

This clone has just a few counts. This rearrangement joins TRBV6-5 to TRBJ1-4; 7 bases fit TRBD1. CDR3 size: 15 residues. V lost 6 bases to trimming and J lost 14 bases; unmatched junction nucleotides: 18. CDR1 is MNHEY and CDR2 is SVGAGI in the germline V gene. CDR3 DNA: TGTGCCAGCAGCATAGGGGGCGCAAGGAGCAAAGTGCTGTTTTTT. Its translation: CASSIGGARSKVLFF.

This chain joins TRBV4-2 and TRBJ2-3; the D gene is possibly TRBD1 (6 bases). The CDR3 contains 14 residues. Trimming stripped 6 bases from V and 2 bases from J, with 12 bases between. Germline values: CDR1 LGHNA, CDR2 YNFKEQ. CDR3 sequence (DNA): TGTGCCAGCAGACGGACAGCCGACACAGATACGCAGTATTTT. It is translated as CASRRTADTDTQYF.

The chain joins TRBV4-2 to TRBJ2-7; TRBD2 matches at 9 bases. CDR1 and CDR2 from the germline V gene are LGHNA and YNFKEQ. This CDR3 spans 15 amino acids. The V gene end was trimmed by 4 bases and the J gene end by 3 bases; junction bases not matched to a gene: 7. This CDR3 reads CASSRRLREGYEQYF. Here the CDR3 DNA reads TGTGCCAGCAGCCGAAGGCTGCGGGAGGGCTACGAGCAGTACTTC.

V and J are TRBV6-6 and TRBJ2-7; no definite D call. Germline V gene sequence: CDR1 MNHNY, CDR2 SVGAGI (reference sequence). V lost 0 bases, J lost 3 bases, and 9 bases lay in between. The CDR3 runs to 14 residues. Here the CDR3 reads CASSYSTLGYEQYF. In DNA, the CDR3 is TGTGCCAGCAGTTACTCGACACTTGGCTACGAGCAGTACTTC.

The V call is TRBV7-6, the J call TRBJ2-7; weak D call: TRBD2 (5 bases). The germline V gene encodes CDR1 SGHVS and CDR2 FNYEAQ. Trimming removed 2 bases from V and 1 base from J, with 9 bases in between. CDR3 length equals 14 residues. The CDR3 reads CASSLWPGSYEQYF. The CDR3 nucleotides read TGTGCCAGCAGCTTATGGCCGGGGTCCTACGAGCAGTACTTC.

The J gene is TRBJ1-1, the V gene TRBV19; D remains ambiguous. The ends were cut back, 3 bases at V and 6 bases at J, with 8 bases in the middle. The CDR3 runs to 12 residues. Germline V gives CDR1 LNHDA, CDR2 SQIVND (reference sequence). CDR3: CASSIERAEAFF. The DNA for the CDR3 is TGTGCCAGTAGTATCGAGAGGGCTGAAGCTTTCTTT.

The gene calls are TRBV4-2 and TRBJ1-1, with unresolved D. V was clipped by 0 bases and J by 1 base, with 9 bases between them. The CDR3 contains 15 residues. The germline gives CDR1 LGHNA, CDR2 YNFKEQ. DNA of the CDR3: TGTGCCAGCAGCCAAGAGCGGGCGGGGAACACTGAAGCTTTCTTT. Its protein product is CASSQERAGNTEAFF.

The rearrangement links TRBV19 to TRBJ1-4, with a possible D match to TRBD1 (5 bases). V was clipped by 3 bases and J by 8 bases, with 13 bases between them. The germline V gene has CDR1 LNHDA and CDR2 SQIVND (reference sequence). This CDR3 region has 14 residues. The CDR3 loop reads CASSITGRLEKLFF. CDR3 bases: TGTGCCAGTAGTATCACAGGCAGATTGGAAAAACTGTTTTTT.

This chain connects TRBV28 to TRBJ1-4; D might be TRBD1 (6 bases). The V end lost 5 bases, the J end lost 8 bases, and 18 bases lay between the germline ends. CDR1 is MDHEN and CDR2 is SYDVKM in the germline V gene. The length of the CDR3 is 15 residues. The CDR3 DNA is TGTGCCAGCAGTCCCCCGGGACGGGGGGCGGAAAAACTGTTTTTT. This codes for CASSPPGRGAEKLFF.

Comment on this clone: The same CDR3 is also encoded by other DNA sequences in this sample. V and J are TRBV7-6 and TRBJ2-5, with unresolved D. CDR3 length: 14 residues. Germline loops: CDR1 SGHVS, CDR2 FNYEAQ. Trimming pared 6 bases from V and 5 bases from J, leaving 16 bases between. CDR3 DNA: TGTGCCAGCAGTCTGACGGAGCCCCGGGAGACCCAGTACTTC. Translated: CASSLTEPRETQYF.

This chain links TRBV28 with TRBJ1-2, with D perhaps matching TRBD1 (6 bases). CDR1 and CDR2 from the germline V gene are MDHEN and SYDVKM. The CDR3 extends over 16 amino acids. Trimming pared 3 bases from V and 5 bases from J, leaving 19 bases between. The CDR3 DNA reads TGTGCCAGCAGTTTCCCAGGACAGCCTACCCATTATGGCTACACCTTC. It yields the protein CASSFPGQPTHYGYTF.

This sequence joins TRBV19 and TRBJ1-2; D possibly corresponds to TRBD1 (5 bases). There are 12 residues in the CDR3. The V end was cut by 5 bases, the J end by 6 bases, with 10 bases between. CDR1 and CDR2 from the germline V gene are LNHDA and SQIVND (reference sequence). The CDR3 sequence: CASSRGIHGYTF. The CDR3 bases are TGTGCCAGTAGTCGGGGGATACATGGCTACACCTTC. The full variable domain, completed using reference TRBV19 and TRBJ1-2, is DGGITQSPKYLFRKEGQNVTLSCEQNLNHDAMYWYRQDPGQGLRLIYYSQIVNDFQKGDIAEGYSVSREKKESFPLTVTSAQKNPTAFYLCASSRGIHGYTFGSGTRLTVV.

The chain recombines TRBV11-2 with TRBJ1-1; D is undetermined. V was cut by 5 bases and J by 4 bases, with 14 bases left in between. This CDR3 has 14 residues. The germline V gene has CDR1 SGHAT and CDR2 FQNNGV. The chain's CDR3 is CASSLLPRGTEAFF. CDR3 DNA sequence: TGTGCCAGCAGCCTACTCCCCCGGGGCACTGAAGCTTTCTTT. The full variable domain, in which reference TRBV11-2 and TRBJ1-1 provide the parts outside the CDR3, is EAGVAQSPRYKIIEKRQSVAFWCNPISGHATLYWYQQILGQGPKLLIQFQNNGVVDDSQLPKDRFSAERLKGVDSTLKIQPAKLEDSAVYLCASSLLPRGTEAFFGQGTRLTVV.

The chain links TRBV7-2 to TRBJ2-7; TRBD2 aligns across 10 bases. The CDR3 has 16 amino acids. The ends lost 1 base at V and 4 bases at J; junction bases unmatched: 7. In germline, CDR1 is SGHTA, CDR2 FQGNSA. CDR3 amino acids: CASSLVAGGPTYEQYF. Written as DNA, the CDR3 is TGTGCCAGCAGCTTAGTAGCGGGGGGCCCAACTTACGAGCAGTACTTC.

In its sample, this clone was seen once. The J gene is TRBJ2-7, the V gene TRBV19, with TRBD2 matching 8 bases. The CDR3 is 13 residues long. The germline CDR1 and CDR2 sequences are LNHDA and SQIVND (reference sequence). Trimming at V came to 3 bases and at J to 4 bases, leaving 2 bases not matched to a gene. The CDR3 bases are TGTGCCAGTAGTATGACTAGCGAGTACGAGCAGTACTTC. Its protein is CASSMTSEYEQYF.

The genes are TRBV7-2 and TRBJ2-1; perhaps TRBD1 as D (6 bases). Germline V gene data show CDR1 as SGHTA and CDR2 as FQGNSA. V was shortened by 4 bases and J by 6 bases, with 13 bases between the two germline ends. This CDR3 has 14 amino acids. This chain's CDR3 is CASSSQGRGNEQFF. The CDR3 nucleotides read TGTGCCAGCAGCTCCCAAGGCAGGGGCAATGAGCAGTTCTTC.

V gene TRBV29-1 combines with J gene TRBJ2-7; 12 positions match TRBD1. The germline gives CDR1 SQVTM, CDR2 ANQGSEA. The CDR3 is 14 residues long. The V and J ends lost 4 bases and 5 bases, in that order; junction bases with no gene match: 6. The CDR3 sequence: CSVGDRGRSNEQYF. The CDR3, as DNA: TGCAGCGTTGGGGACAGGGGGCGAAGTAACGAGCAGTACTTC.

This sequence joins TRBV5-6 and TRBJ2-3; TRBD1 might be the D (5 bases). CDR1 is SGHDT and CDR2 is YYEEEE in the germline V gene. Deletions cut 2 bases from V and 4 bases from J, with 14 bases between. There are 15 residues in the CDR3. The CDR3 loop is CASSFLARESDTQYF. CDR3 nucleotides: TGTGCCAGCAGCTTTTTAGCCAGGGAATCAGATACGCAGTATTTT.

The V call is TRBV7-3, the J call TRBJ2-1; 8 bases fit TRBD2. The V and J ends lost 4 bases and 3 bases, in that order; junction bases with no gene match: 8. There are 16 residues in the CDR3. In germline, CDR1 is SGHTA, CDR2 FQGTGA. This CDR3 reads CASSSLAGLNYNEQFF. Written as DNA, the CDR3 is TGTGCCAGCAGCTCTCTAGCGGGCTTAAACTACAATGAGCAGTTCTTC.

This clone was detected once. This chain connects TRBV5-4 to TRBJ2-1; 8 nucleotides line up with TRBD2. Germline CDR1 reads SGHNT; CDR2 reads YYREEE (reference sequence). This CDR3 region has 17 residues. J was trimmed by 3 bases and V by 0 bases; bases with no gene match: 8. The CDR3 nucleotides read TGTGCCAGCAGCTTGGGTTCTAGCGGGTCGCTCTACAATGAGCAGTTCTTC. It translates to CASSLGSSGSLYNEQFF.

The V call is TRBV4-2, the J call TRBJ1-2, with 8 bases lining up with TRBD1. The germline V gene has CDR1 LGHNA and CDR2 YNFKEQ. The CDR3 loop spans 16 amino acids. With 6 bases clipped from V and 3 bases from J, the junction kept 12 bases outside the gene matches. CDR3 sequence reads: CASRDRTGGLDYGYTF. The CDR3 DNA sequence: TGTGCCAGCAGGGATCGAACAGGGGGGCTAGACTATGGCTACACCTTC.

The CDR3 here is CASSATGLSAEQYF. For the CDR3, the DNA is TGTGCCAGCAGTGCCACAGGTCTCAGTGCGGAGCAGTACTTC. J is TRBJ2-7 and V is TRBV6-5; D might be TRBD1 (5 bases). The CDR3 contains 14 residues. Germline assignment: CDR1 MNHEY and CDR2 SVGAGI. Trimming stripped 5 bases from V and 7 bases from J, with 18 bases between.

The chain couples TRBV12-5 to TRBJ2-3; 8 bases line up with TRBD2. The junction had 7 bases not matched to a gene; V was cut back by 8 bases and J by 3 bases. The CDR3 is 14 residues long. Germline V gene sequence: CDR1 LGHNT, CDR2 FRNRAP. The CDR3 nucleotides read TGTGCTAGTTGCGGCGGGGGGCTAACAGATACGCAGTATTTT. This gives the protein CASCGGGLTDTQYF. The full variable domain, its missing parts supplied by reference TRBV12-5 and TRBJ2-3, is DARVTQTPRHKVTEMGQEVTMRCQPILGHNTVFWYRQTMMQGLELLAYFRNRAPLDDSGMPKDRFSAEMPDATLATLKIQPSEPRDSAVYFCASCGGGLTDTQYFGPGTRLTVL.

The CDR3 sequence is CASSFRGNTIYF. CDR3 nucleotide sequence: TGTGCCAGCAGCTTTCGCGGGAACACCATATATTTT. V is TRBV7-2 and J is TRBJ1-3; D unclear. The CDR3 contains 12 residues. The V gene lost 3 bases and the J gene lost 7 bases, with 7 bases spanning the gap. Per germline, CDR1 SGHTA and CDR2 FQGNSA.

The chain links TRBV5-6 to TRBJ2-3, with 11 positions matching TRBD2. Germline V lookup: CDR1 SGHDT, CDR2 YYEEEE. CDR3 length: 16 amino acids. J lost 7 bases, V lost 4 bases, and 11 bases had no gene match. The CDR3 sequence is CASSHIAGGPMNTQYF. The CDR3 DNA is TGTGCCAGCAGCCATATAGCGGGAGGGCCGATGAATACGCAGTATTTT.

The CDR3 DNA sequence: TGTGCCTGGAGTGCTGGGACTAGCGGGCCCTACAATGAGCAGTTCTTC. This codes for CAWSAGTSGPYNEQFF. V is TRBV30 and J is TRBJ2-1; 12 bases are shared with TRBD2. The CDR3 sequence is 16 residues long. Looked up from germline, CDR1 is GTSNPN and CDR2 is SVGIG (reference sequence). Trimming cost V 1 base and J 2 bases; bases outside gene matches: 3.

The J gene is TRBJ1-5, the V gene TRBV6-6; TRBD1 agrees at 7 bases. This CDR3 has 15 residues. Germline CDR1 and CDR2: MNHNY and SVGAGI (reference sequence). The junction had 5 bases not matched to a gene; V was cut back by 5 bases and J by 1 base. CDR3 residues: CASSNRGGSNQPQHF. In nucleotides, the CDR3 is TGTGCCAGCAGTAACAGGGGTGGGAGCAATCAGCCCCAGCATTTT.

V and J are TRBV18 and TRBJ2-2; perhaps TRBD1 as D (6 bases). Looked up from germline, CDR1 is KGHSH and CDR2 is LQKENI. The CDR3 has 15 amino acids. V was clipped by 2 bases and J by 6 bases, with 13 bases between them. The CDR3 sequence: CASSPGQGRAGELFF. CDR3 nucleotide sequence: TGTGCCAGCTCACCAGGGCAGGGGCGCGCCGGGGAGCTGTTTTTT.

The gene calls are TRBV19 and TRBJ2-3; 7 bases agree with TRBD2. The germline V gene encodes CDR1 LNHDA and CDR2 SQIVND (reference sequence). V was clipped by 5 bases and J by 3 bases; unmatched bases: 11. This CDR3 contains 16 residues. CDR3 bases: TGTGCCAGTAGTGCGCGGTTCCGGGGAGGGACAGATACGCAGTATTTT. As protein: CASSARFRGGTDTQYF.